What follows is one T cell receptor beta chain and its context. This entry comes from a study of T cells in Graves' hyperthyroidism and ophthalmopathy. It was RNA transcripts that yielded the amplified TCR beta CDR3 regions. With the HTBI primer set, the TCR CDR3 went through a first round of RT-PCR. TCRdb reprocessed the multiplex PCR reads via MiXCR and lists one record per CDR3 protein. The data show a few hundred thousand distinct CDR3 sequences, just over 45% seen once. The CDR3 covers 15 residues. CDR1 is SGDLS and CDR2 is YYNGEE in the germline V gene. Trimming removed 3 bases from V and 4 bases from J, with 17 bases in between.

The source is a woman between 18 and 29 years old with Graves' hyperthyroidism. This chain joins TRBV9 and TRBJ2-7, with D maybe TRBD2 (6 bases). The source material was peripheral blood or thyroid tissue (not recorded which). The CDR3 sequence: CASSATGEGSYEQYF. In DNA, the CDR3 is TGTGCCAGCAGCGCGACGGGAGAGGGGTCGTACGAGCAGTACTTC.